The text below deals with one TCR beta chain. Its target is unknown. Germline V gives CDR1 MGHDK, CDR2 SYGVNS. The CDR3 runs to 13 residues. Deletions cut 2 bases from V and 6 bases from J, with 9 bases between. This sample was included in a study of T cells after yellow fever vaccination. Findings and caveats of the study: Abundant contaminating clonotypes from the bulk population could appear in FACS-sorted repertoires. Post-booster samples contained most primary-vaccination clones (around 96% CD4, about 85% CD8).

Making TCR cDNA involved 5'RACE template switching, which added UMIs and a universal primer site. TCRdb itself ran the 5' RACE reads through MiXCR, one entry per CDR3 protein. Of around 590,000 distinct CDR3 sequences in the sample, 12% were seen once. The chain combines TRBV25-1 with TRBJ2-3; possible D gene TRBD2, 5 bases. The sequencing here drew on PBMCs, taken on the day of the yellow fever booster vaccination. This receptor was identified in a man younger than 40 who received the YFV17D yellow fever vaccine. The CDR3 DNA sequence: TGTGCCAGCAGTGAAGGCAGGAGGGATACGCAGTATTTT. It translates to CASSEGRRDTQYF.